This T cell receptor (beta chain) is from a study of blood T cell repertoires in COVID-19. Turning to the study itself: Samples representing acute and convalescent COVID-19 were sourced from the United States, Italy and Spain. From T cells, B-cell-depleted T cells, or PBMCs came the material, which was cDNA or gDNA.

The CDR3 consists of 16 residues. Trimming removed 4 bases from V and 4 bases from J; junction bases left unmatched: 7. Germline lookup yields CDR1 SGHRS and CDR2 YFSETQ. The participants were between roughly 18 and 100 years old and came from about two dozen US areas. Profiling relied on immunoSEQ multiplex PCR, and the TCRdb table lists in-frame clones only, not all of them. The repertoire holds 490,000 or so clones, with around 85% as singletons. Specimen: PBMCs or T cells enriched from blood (not recorded which). The TCR comes from a woman in her sixties or seventies who had recovered from COVID-19. The chain links TRBV5-1 to TRBJ2-3; 12 bases agree with TRBD2. CDR3 sequence reads: CASSPPLAGGPDTQYF. The CDR3, as DNA: TGCGCCAGCAGCCCTCCCCTAGCGGGGGGGCCAGATACGCAGTATTTT.